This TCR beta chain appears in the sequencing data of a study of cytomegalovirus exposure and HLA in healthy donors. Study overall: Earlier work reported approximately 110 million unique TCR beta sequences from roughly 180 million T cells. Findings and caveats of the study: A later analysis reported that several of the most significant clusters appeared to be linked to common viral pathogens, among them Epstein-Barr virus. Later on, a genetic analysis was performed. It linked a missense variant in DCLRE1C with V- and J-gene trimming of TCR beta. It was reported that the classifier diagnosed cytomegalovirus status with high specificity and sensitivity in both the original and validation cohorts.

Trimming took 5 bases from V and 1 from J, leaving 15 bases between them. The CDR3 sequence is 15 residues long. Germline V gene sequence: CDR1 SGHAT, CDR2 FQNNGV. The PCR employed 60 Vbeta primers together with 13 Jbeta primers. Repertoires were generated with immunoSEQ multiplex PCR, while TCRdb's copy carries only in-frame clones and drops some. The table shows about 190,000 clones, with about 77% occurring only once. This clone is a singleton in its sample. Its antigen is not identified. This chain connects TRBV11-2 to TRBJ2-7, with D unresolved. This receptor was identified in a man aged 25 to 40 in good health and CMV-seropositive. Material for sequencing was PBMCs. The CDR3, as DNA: TGTGCCAGCAGCGCGGTGCAGCGCCGGTCCTACGAGCAGTACTTC. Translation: CASSAVQRRSYEQYF.